The present T cell receptor beta chain was sequenced within a study of siplizumab effects on memory and regulatory T cells. Trimming removed 2 bases at V and 2 bases at J, with 12 bases between. This CDR3 has 15 residues. Germline values: CDR1 MNHEY, CDR2 SVGAGI. Study-level points and caveats: The authors did not confirm suppressive function in proliferating Tregs from siplizumab cultures.

TCRdb's table, derived via immunoSEQ multiplex PCR, lists solely in-frame clones and lacks some. In the table there are about 120,000 clones, about 94% of which are singletons. Concerning this clone: Its antigen is not identified.

The chain combines TRBV6-5 with TRBJ1-2; a weak D match, TRBD1 (5 bases). The sequence was collected from a human donor in good health. The source material was non-Treg CD4+ T cells sorted from blood. Here the CDR3 reads CASSYLRGGNYGYTF. As DNA, the CDR3 is TGTGCCAGCAGTTACCTACGGGGGGGGAACTATGGCTACACCTTC.